These T cell receptor beta chains were read from a single sample in a study of radiation and T cells in renal cell carcinoma. The table came from immunoSEQ multiplex PCR; TCRdb's copy has only in-frame clones and leaves some out. The sample shows approximately 120,000 clones, approximately 82% of them seen only once. The material sequenced was blood, taken from a patient whose treatment included radiotherapy and nephrectomy. The receptors originated from a woman aged 55-70 years with renal cell carcinoma. Each CDR3 is given with its conserved first and last residue. The D gene is left open where the match is weak. Clone size is given for some rows only: seen once, a few or many times, or a class if the clone is expanded.

clone_size: NA
j_call: TRBJ2-3
d_call: TRBD1
v_call: TRBV7-8
cdr3_nt: TGTGCCAGCTTGGCCGGACAGGGGAGCACAGATACGCAGTATTTT
cdr3_aa: CASLAGQGSTDTQYF

clone_size: NA
j_call: TRBJ1-2
d_call: TRBD1
v_call: TRBV18
cdr3_nt: TGTGCCAGCTCGTTGGACAGGGACTATGGCTACACCTTC
cdr3_aa: CASSLDRDYGYTF

clone_size: NA
j_call: TRBJ2-7
d_call: TRBD1
v_call: TRBV10-3
cdr3_nt: TGTGCCATCAGTTCGGACAGGTTTGCCGAGCAGTACTTC
cdr3_aa: CAISSDRFAEQYF

clone_size: NA
j_call: TRBJ1-1
d_call: NA
v_call: TRBV9
cdr3_nt: TGTGCCAGCAGCAGAGCCGGGACACCCTACACTGAAGCTTTCTTT
cdr3_aa: CASSRAGTPYTEAFF

clone_size: once
j_call: TRBJ2-1
d_call: NA
v_call: TRBV19
cdr3_nt: TGTGCCAGTAGTATTGGGGGCAGGGGGGCCTACAATGAGCAGTTCTTC
cdr3_aa: CASSIGGRGAYNEQFF

clone_size: NA
j_call: TRBJ1-5
d_call: NA
v_call: TRBV30
cdr3_nt: TGTGCCTGGAGTAATGGGGAGGGCAATCAGCCCCAGCATTTT
cdr3_aa: CAWSNGEGNQPQHF

clone_size: NA
j_call: TRBJ2-5
d_call: NA
v_call: TRBV10-3
cdr3_nt: TGTGCCATCAGTGAGTACCAAGAGACCCAGTACTTC
cdr3_aa: CAISEYQETQYF

clone_size: NA
j_call: TRBJ1-1
d_call: NA
v_call: TRBV21-1
cdr3_nt: TGTGCCAGCAGCAAAGCGCCCTCGGGGCGAACTGAAGCTTTCTTT
cdr3_aa: CASSKAPSGRTEAFF

clone_size: NA
j_call: TRBJ1-2
d_call: NA
v_call: TRBV5-5
cdr3_nt: TGTGCCAGCAGCTTGGTGGGCGCAGGGAAGGTGTTAGGCTACACCTTC
cdr3_aa: CASSLVGAGKVLGYTF

clone_size: NA
j_call: TRBJ2-5
d_call: NA
v_call: TRBV5-4
cdr3_nt: TGTGCCAGCAGCTTGGGGGAAACCGTAAAGACCCAGTACTTC
cdr3_aa: CASSLGETVKTQYF

clone_size: NA
j_call: TRBJ2-2
d_call: NA
v_call: TRBV9
cdr3_nt: TGTGCCAGCAGCGAATTCGTGAGCCCCGGGGAGCTGTTTTTT
cdr3_aa: CASSEFVSPGELFF

clone_size: NA
j_call: TRBJ2-6
d_call: NA
v_call: TRBV6-1
cdr3_nt: TGTGCCAGCAGTGAAGGGGGCTCTGGGGCCAACGTCCTGACTTTC
cdr3_aa: CASSEGGSGANVLTF

clone_size: NA
j_call: TRBJ2-1
d_call: NA
v_call: TRBV6-6
cdr3_nt: TGTGCCAGCAGACAGGGGGGGTACTACAATGAGCAGTTCTTC
cdr3_aa: CASRQGGYYNEQFF

clone_size: NA
j_call: TRBJ1-5
d_call: TRBD1
v_call: TRBV10-1
cdr3_nt: TGCGCCAGCAGTGTCTCAATTGGACAGGATAGCAATCAGCCCCAGCATTTT
cdr3_aa: CASSVSIGQDSNQPQHF

clone_size: NA
j_call: TRBJ2-1
d_call: TRBD1
v_call: TRBV6-4
cdr3_nt: TGTGCCAGCATACTGCGGGACAGGGGGCTCTCCTACAATGAGCAGTTCTTC
cdr3_aa: CASILRDRGLSYNEQFF

clone_size: NA
j_call: TRBJ2-3
d_call: TRBD1
v_call: TRBV5-1
cdr3_nt: TGCGCCAGCAGCACCAACAGGGGGCCTGGCACAGATACGCAGTATTTT
cdr3_aa: CASSTNRGPGTDTQYF

clone_size: NA
j_call: TRBJ1-2
d_call: TRBD1
v_call: TRBV30
cdr3_nt: TGTGCCTGGAGTGTAACAGGGGAGGGTGGCTACACCTTC
cdr3_aa: CAWSVTGEGGYTF

clone_size: NA
j_call: TRBJ1-2
d_call: NA
v_call: TRBV6-5
cdr3_nt: TGTGCCAGCAGTGACCCTTACGGGAGGAGCTACACCTTC
cdr3_aa: CASSDPYGRSYTF

clone_size: NA
j_call: TRBJ2-7
d_call: TRBD2
v_call: TRBV5-1
cdr3_nt: TGCGCCAGCAGCCCGGGACTAGCCGGGGTCGAGGAGCAGTACTTC
cdr3_aa: CASSPGLAGVEEQYF

clone_size: NA
j_call: TRBJ1-5
d_call: NA
v_call: TRBV6-1
cdr3_nt: TGTGCCAGCAGTAATGGACAGAATCAGCCCCAGCATTTT
cdr3_aa: CASSNGQNQPQHF

clone_size: NA
j_call: TRBJ1-2
d_call: NA
v_call: TRBV6-1
cdr3_nt: TGTGCCAGCAGTGCCCTCCCTGGAGGTGCCAAAATGGATGGCTACACCTTC
cdr3_aa: CASSALPGGAKMDGYTF

clone_size: NA
j_call: TRBJ2-1
d_call: TRBD2
v_call: TRBV27
cdr3_nt: TGTGCCAGCAGTCTGCTAGCGGGTAGCTCCTACAATGAGCAGTTCTTC
cdr3_aa: CASSLLAGSSYNEQFF

clone_size: NA
j_call: TRBJ2-7
d_call: TRBD1
v_call: TRBV19
cdr3_nt: TGTGCCAGTAGTATAGGAACAGGGGGAACCTACGAGCAGTACTTC
cdr3_aa: CASSIGTGGTYEQYF

clone_size: NA
j_call: TRBJ1-6
d_call: NA
v_call: TRBV27
cdr3_nt: TGTGCCAGCTCTTCCAGCTTATACCGGAATTCACCCCTCCACTTT
cdr3_aa: CASSSSLYRNSPLHF

clone_size: NA
j_call: TRBJ1-1
d_call: NA
v_call: TRBV6-6
cdr3_nt: TGTGCCACCGGGACGGATACTGAAGCTTTCTTT
cdr3_aa: CATGTDTEAFF

clone_size: NA
j_call: TRBJ1-2
d_call: NA
v_call: TRBV6-1
cdr3_nt: TGTGCCAGCATATTAAATGTTGGTTTATATGGCTACACCTTC
cdr3_aa: CASILNVGLYGYTF

clone_size: once
j_call: TRBJ2-1
d_call: NA
v_call: TRBV9
cdr3_nt: TGTGCCAGCAGCGTAGCCGTCGGGATTTCCTACAATGAGCAGTTCTTC
cdr3_aa: CASSVAVGISYNEQFF

clone_size: NA
j_call: TRBJ2-5
d_call: TRBD1
v_call: TRBV9
cdr3_nt: TGTGCCAGCAGCGTTGGGACAGGGTTACTCCAAGAGACCCAGTACTTC
cdr3_aa: CASSVGTGLLQETQYF

clone_size: NA
j_call: TRBJ1-1
d_call: NA
v_call: TRBV21-1
cdr3_nt: TGTGCCAGCAGGTTCGGAGACACTGAAGCTTTCTTT
cdr3_aa: CASRFGDTEAFF

clone_size: NA
j_call: TRBJ1-2
d_call: NA
v_call: TRBV18
cdr3_nt: TGTGCCAGCTCCATCCGGGACCTTAACTATGGCTACACCTTC
cdr3_aa: CASSIRDLNYGYTF